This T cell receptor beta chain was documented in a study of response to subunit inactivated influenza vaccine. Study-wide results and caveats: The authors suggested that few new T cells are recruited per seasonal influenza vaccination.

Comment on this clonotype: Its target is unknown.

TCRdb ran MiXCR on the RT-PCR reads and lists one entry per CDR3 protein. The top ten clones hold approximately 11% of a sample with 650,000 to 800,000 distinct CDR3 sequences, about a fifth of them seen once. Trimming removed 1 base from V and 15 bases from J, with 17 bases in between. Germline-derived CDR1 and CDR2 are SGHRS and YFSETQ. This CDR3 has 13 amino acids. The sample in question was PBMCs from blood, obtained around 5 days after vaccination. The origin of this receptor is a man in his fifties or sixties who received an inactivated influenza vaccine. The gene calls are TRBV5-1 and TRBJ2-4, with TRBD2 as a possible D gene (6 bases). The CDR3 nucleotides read TGCGCCAGCAGCTTGTGGGCGGGAACTGTTCCGTACTTC. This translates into CASSLWAGTVPYF.